This TCR beta chain emerged from a study of T cell repertoires in cytomegalovirus infection. Study details: CMV epitopes in the study were HLA-C-restricted (recently identified) and HLA-B-restricted (well studied). Study results and caveats: It was HLA-C-restricted CMV-specific TCR beta clonotypes that dominated the response ex vivo.

This CDR3 is 13 amino acids long. Germline-derived CDR1 and CDR2 are SGHVS and FNYEAQ. V lost 5 bases and J lost 6, with 13 bases in between. TCRdb re-called the reads with MiXCR, one entry per CDR3 protein. The sample lists 750,000 to 950,000 distinct CDR3 sequences, 25% to 35% occurring once. As to this clonotype: No antigen is known for it.

The source material was cultured CD8+ T cells from PBMCs, sampled from culture after CMV antigen stimulation. This rearrangement joins TRBV7-6 to TRBJ2-5, with D maybe TRBD2 (5 bases). The TCR comes from a human donor in good health (CMV status not recorded). Some clones in this sample may be carry-over from other donors' samples. The CDR3 here is CASSLEVIKTQYF. In nucleotides, the CDR3 is TGTGCCAGCAGCCTGGAGGTTATTAAGACCCAGTACTTC.